This T cell receptor (beta chain) appears in the sequencing data of a study of PD-1 blockade in classical Hodgkin lymphoma. The wider study: Nivolumab was given intravenously to patients at 3 mg/kg every 2 weeks.

This clone was seen a handful of times. Its antigen is not identified. TCRdb keeps only in-frame clones here, not all; method: immunoSEQ multiplex PCR. The table lists fewer than 45,000 clones, about three quarters of them singletons. Study findings and constraints: Patients who began taking nivolumab under 1 year after ASCT were left out.

The germline V and J ends were trimmed by 0 bases and 7 bases, with 19 bases remaining between them. Germline V gives CDR1 MNHEY, CDR2 SMNVEV (reference sequence). This CDR3 region has 17 residues. There was relapse after autologous stem cell transplantation in every patient, and there was variation in brentuximab vedotin exposure. This receptor was taken from a human donor with classical Hodgkin lymphoma. Sequenced material: peripheral blood mononuclear cells (PBMCs), taken at baseline. The rearrangement uses TRBV27 and TRBJ2-1, with no clear D. The CDR3 region is CASSLSITDAFLNEQFF. Here the CDR3 DNA reads TGTGCCAGCAGTTTATCGATTACAGACGCTTTCTTGAATGAGCAGTTCTTC.